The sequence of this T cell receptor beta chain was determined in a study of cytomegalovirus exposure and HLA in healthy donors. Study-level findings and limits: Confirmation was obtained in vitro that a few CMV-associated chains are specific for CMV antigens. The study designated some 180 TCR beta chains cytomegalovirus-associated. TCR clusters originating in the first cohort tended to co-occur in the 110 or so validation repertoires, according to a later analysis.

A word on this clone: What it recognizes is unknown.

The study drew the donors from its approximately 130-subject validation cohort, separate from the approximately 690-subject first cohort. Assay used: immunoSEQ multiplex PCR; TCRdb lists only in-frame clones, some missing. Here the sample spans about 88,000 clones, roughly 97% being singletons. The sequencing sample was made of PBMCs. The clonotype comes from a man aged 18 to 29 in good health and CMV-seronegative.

The CDR3 region has the DNA TGTGCCAGCAGTTTCCTCGGAGCGAAGGGCAATCAGCCCCAGCATTTT. Translated: CASSFLGAKGNQPQHF. The chain uses TRBV6-6 and TRBJ1-5; no clear D gene. Trimming shortened V by 4 bases and J by 2 bases, and 15 bases separated the two germline ends. The CDR3 is made up of 16 amino acids. Per the germline V gene, CDR1 is MNHNY and CDR2 is SVGAGI (reference sequence).